These T cell receptor beta chains were read from a single sample in a study of Ad26.COV2.S vaccination and SARS-CoV-2 variants. TCRdb keeps only in-frame clones here, not all; method: immunoSEQ multiplex PCR. This table has roughly 320,000 clones, 87% appearing once. Sequences were derived from peripheral blood, sampled in a trial of Ad26.COV2.S vaccine versus placebo. The receptors were sampled from a person aged 18-65 years who received the Ad26.COV2.S COVID-19 vaccine or a placebo. The conserved cysteine and the conserved F or W are not part of the CDR3 here.

CDR3aa	v_gene	j_gene
ASSQDGPNQPQH	TRBV4-1	TRBJ1-5
ASSQERINEQF	TRBV4-2	TRBJ2-1
ASSPFGDAETQY	TRBV18	TRBJ2-5
ASSKDRNTGELF	TRBV19	TRBJ2-2
ASSTYARPGENIQY	TRBV5-5	TRBJ2-4
ASSQDRGTEAF	TRBV19	TRBJ1-1
ASSQELQGGTEAF	TRBV14	TRBJ1-1
ASNAGTANEQY	TRBV5-6	TRBJ2-7
ASSDRDTSYEQY	TRBV5-5	TRBJ2-7
ASSLQGLNTEAF	TRBV6-5	TRBJ1-1
ASSSSEDGSPLH	TRBV6-6	TRBJ1-6
ASGIQGSGELF	TRBV27	TRBJ2-2
ASSLATEQY	TRBV6-2/TRBV6-3	TRBJ2-7
ASSVEDLTATQY	TRBV9	TRBJ2-3
ASSPLAGNTIY	TRBV3-1/TRBV3-2	TRBJ1-3
ASPSPH	TRBV12-2	TRBJ2-7
ASSNLGGNTEAF	TRBV5-1	TRBJ1-1
ASRGEGVNYGYT	TRBV5-4	TRBJ1-2
ASSQVWNQGSGYT	TRBV3-1/TRBV3-2	TRBJ1-2
ASSLEGTSTDTQY	TRBV5-1	TRBJ2-3
ASSIVGDGNSPLH	TRBV19	TRBJ1-6
ASSQEGGFVRDTFFVEQY	TRBV4-3	TRBJ2-7
ASSFLTDGYT	TRBV5-4	TRBJ1-2
ASSFGSRPNTGELF	TRBV7-2	TRBJ2-2
ASSLAGTGANVLT	TRBV7-8	TRBJ2-6
ASSLEPTTGAYYYGYT	TRBV5-1	TRBJ1-2
ASIGPQSGRSETQY	TRBV28	TRBJ2-5
ASSPQLQGNTIY	TRBV9	TRBJ1-3
ASSPEGGTRETQY	TRBV7-2	TRBJ2-5
ASTLFGGANQETQY	TRBV5-6	TRBJ2-5
ASGPSRQGSYEQY	TRBV12-5	TRBJ2-7
ASSVEGPRQF	TRBV9	TRBJ2-1
ASSVGDYKNIQY	TRBV9	TRBJ2-4
ASSFSGTNPHGYT	TRBV7-8	TRBJ1-2
ASSQGGGEPLIPPLH	TRBV4-2	TRBJ1-6
ASSQVWWGDSTTNEKLF	TRBV4-2	TRBJ1-4
ASSQLADNEQF	TRBV4-2	TRBJ2-1
ASSLAPKFPYGYT	TRBV13	TRBJ1-2
ASSLADRLDEAF	TRBV5-1	TRBJ1-1
ASSLGTSGDQTQY	TRBV11-3	TRBJ2-5
SVEEAGDYGYT	TRBV29-1	TRBJ1-2
ATSDPAYNEQF	TRBV24-1	TRBJ2-1
AWNLGQGATEAF	TRBV30	TRBJ1-1
ASSKGQSFYNSPLH	TRBV27	TRBJ1-6